In this sample, the clone carrying this T cell receptor (beta chain) turned up a few times. The data are from a study of blood T cell repertoires in COVID-19. The data were produced by immunoSEQ multiplex PCR, yet TCRdb's version contains in-frame clones alone and is incomplete. The data contain 250,000 or so clones, about 89% of them seen just once; the ten biggest clones take up over 2%. The clonotype comes from a young woman who had recovered from COVID-19. The material sequenced was PBMCs or T cells enriched from blood (not recorded which).

CDR3 coding DNA: TGTGCCAGCAGTCAGGAGGGGAATTCACCCCTCCACTTT. It translates to CASSQEGNSPLHF. The V call is TRBV12-3 or TRBV12-4, the J call TRBJ1-6, with D possibly being TRBD1 (5 bases). There are 13 residues in the CDR3. Trimming stripped 5 bases from V and 7 bases from J, with 9 bases between.